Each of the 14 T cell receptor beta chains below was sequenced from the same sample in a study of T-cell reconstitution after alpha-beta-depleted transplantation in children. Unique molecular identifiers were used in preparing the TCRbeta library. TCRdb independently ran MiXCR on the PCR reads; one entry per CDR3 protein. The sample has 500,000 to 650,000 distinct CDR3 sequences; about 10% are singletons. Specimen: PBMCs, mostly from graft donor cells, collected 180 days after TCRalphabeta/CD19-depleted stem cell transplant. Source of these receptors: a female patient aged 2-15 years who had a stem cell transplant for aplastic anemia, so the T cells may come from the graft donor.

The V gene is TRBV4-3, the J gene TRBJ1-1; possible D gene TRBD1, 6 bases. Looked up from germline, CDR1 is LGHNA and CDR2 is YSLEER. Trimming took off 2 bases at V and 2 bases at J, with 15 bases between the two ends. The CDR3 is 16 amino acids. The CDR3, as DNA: TGCGCCAGCAGCCAAAAATTCCGGACAGTCAACACTGAAGCTTTCTTT. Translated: CASSQKFRTVNTEAFF.

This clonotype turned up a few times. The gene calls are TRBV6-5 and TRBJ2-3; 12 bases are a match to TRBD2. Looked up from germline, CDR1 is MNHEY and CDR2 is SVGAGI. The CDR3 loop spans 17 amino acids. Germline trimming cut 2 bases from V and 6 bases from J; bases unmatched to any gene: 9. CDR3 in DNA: TGTGCCAGCAGTTACACGGCTAGCGGGAGGGCCAGGGATACGCAGTATTTT. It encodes CASSYTASGRARDTQYF.

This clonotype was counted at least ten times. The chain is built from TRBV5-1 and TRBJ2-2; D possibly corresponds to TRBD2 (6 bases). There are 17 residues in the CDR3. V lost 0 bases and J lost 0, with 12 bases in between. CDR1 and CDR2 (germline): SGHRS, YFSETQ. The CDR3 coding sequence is TGCGCCAGCAGCTTGGGACTAGACCCATCGAACACCGGGGAGCTGTTTTTT. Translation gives CASSLGLDPSNTGELFF.

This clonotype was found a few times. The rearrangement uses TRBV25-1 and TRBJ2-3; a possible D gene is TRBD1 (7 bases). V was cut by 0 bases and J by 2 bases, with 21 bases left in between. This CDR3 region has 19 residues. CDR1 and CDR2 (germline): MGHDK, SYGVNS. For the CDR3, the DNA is TGTGCCAGCAGTGAATATAGCACCTCAGGGGGGTCGCCCACAGATACGCAGTATTTT. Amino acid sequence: CASSEYSTSGGSPTDTQYF.

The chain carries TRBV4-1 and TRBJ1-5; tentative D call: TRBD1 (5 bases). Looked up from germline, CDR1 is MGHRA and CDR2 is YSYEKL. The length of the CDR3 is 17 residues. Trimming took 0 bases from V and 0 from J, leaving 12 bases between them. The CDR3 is CASSQDLGRNSNQPQHF. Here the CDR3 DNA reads TGCGCCAGCAGCCAAGACCTGGGACGGAATAGCAATCAGCCCCAGCATTTT.

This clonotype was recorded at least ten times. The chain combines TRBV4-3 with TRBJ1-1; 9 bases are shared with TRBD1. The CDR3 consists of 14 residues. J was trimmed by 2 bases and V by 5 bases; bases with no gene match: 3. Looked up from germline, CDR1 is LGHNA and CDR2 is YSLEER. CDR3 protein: CASSWDRDNTEAFF. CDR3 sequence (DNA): TGCGCCAGCAGCTGGGACAGGGACAACACTGAAGCTTTCTTT.

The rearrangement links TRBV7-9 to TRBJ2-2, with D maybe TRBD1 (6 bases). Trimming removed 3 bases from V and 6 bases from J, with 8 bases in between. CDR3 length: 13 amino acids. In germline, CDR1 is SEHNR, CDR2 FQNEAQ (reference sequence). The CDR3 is CASSLNRAGELFF. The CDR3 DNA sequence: TGTGCCAGCAGCTTGAACAGGGCCGGGGAGCTGTTTTTT.

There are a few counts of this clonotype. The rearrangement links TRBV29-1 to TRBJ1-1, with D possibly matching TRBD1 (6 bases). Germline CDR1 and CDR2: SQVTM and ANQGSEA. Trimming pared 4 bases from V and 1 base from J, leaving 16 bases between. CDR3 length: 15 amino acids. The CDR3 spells CSVAQWGTRNTEAFF. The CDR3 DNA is TGCAGCGTTGCCCAATGGGGGACAAGGAACACTGAAGCTTTCTTT.

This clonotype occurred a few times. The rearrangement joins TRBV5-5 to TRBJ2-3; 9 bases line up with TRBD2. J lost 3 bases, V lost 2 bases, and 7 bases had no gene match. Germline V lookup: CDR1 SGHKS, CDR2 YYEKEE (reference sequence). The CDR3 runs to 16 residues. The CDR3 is CASSFSGTSITDTQYF. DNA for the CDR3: TGTGCCAGCAGCTTCTCCGGGACTAGCATTACAGATACGCAGTATTTT.

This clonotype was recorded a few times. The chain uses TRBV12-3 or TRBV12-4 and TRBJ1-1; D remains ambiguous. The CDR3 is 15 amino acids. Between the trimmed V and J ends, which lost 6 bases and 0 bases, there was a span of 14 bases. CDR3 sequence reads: CASSWTGSLNTEAFF. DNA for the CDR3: TGTGCCAGCAGCTGGACCGGGAGCCTGAACACTGAAGCTTTCTTT.

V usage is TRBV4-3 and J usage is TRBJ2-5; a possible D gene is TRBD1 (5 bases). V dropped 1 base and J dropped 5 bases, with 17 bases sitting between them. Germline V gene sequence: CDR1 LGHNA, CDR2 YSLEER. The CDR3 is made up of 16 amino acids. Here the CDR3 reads CASSQGGLIILETQYF. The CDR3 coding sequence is TGCGCCAGCAGCCAAGGGGGCCTAATTATCCTGGAGACCCAGTACTTC.

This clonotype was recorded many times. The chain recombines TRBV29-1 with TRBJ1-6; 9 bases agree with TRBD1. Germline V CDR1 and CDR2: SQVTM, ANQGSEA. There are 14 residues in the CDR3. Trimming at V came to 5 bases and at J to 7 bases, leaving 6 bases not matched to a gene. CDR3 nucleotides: TGCAGCGTTTCGGCCGGGACAGGGAATTCACCCCTCCACTTT. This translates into CSVSAGTGNSPLHF.

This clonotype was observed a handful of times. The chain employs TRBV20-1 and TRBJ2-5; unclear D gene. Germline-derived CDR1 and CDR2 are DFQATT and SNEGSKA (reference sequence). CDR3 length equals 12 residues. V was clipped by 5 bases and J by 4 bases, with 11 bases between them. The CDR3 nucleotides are TGCAGTGCTTTGGACCGCCGAGAGACCCAGTACTTC. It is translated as CSALDRRETQYF.

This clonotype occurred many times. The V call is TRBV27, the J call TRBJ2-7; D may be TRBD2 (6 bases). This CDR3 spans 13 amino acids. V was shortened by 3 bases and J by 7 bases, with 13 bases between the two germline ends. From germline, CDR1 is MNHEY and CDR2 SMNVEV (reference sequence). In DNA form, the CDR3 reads TGTGCCAGCAGTTTTCGGGGCGGGAAAGAGCAGTACGTC. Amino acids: CASSFRGGKEQYV.